The following is a T cell receptor beta chain sequence with its context. These data belong to a study of blood T cell repertoires in COVID-19. The data were produced by immunoSEQ multiplex PCR, yet TCRdb's version contains in-frame clones alone and is incomplete. The sample shows some 96,000 clones, roughly 85% of them seen only once. CDR3 length: 14 residues. CDR1 is LGHDT and CDR2 is YNNKEL in the germline V gene (reference sequence). V lost 4 bases and J lost 4; bases outside the gene matches: 6. The receptor was isolated from a human donor in a cohort sampled during active COVID-19. The sample consisted of peripheral blood. The chain joins TRBV3-1 (or the pseudogene TRBV3-2) to TRBJ2-7; 8 bases are shared with TRBD2. The CDR3 region is CASSPPGGDYEQYF. The CDR3 DNA sequence: TGTGCCAGCAGCCCCCCGGGAGGGGATTACGAGCAGTACTTC.